The clone carrying this T cell receptor (beta chain) was counted only a few times. Its antigen remains unidentified. The data are from a study of cytomegalovirus exposure and HLA in healthy donors. Study observations and caveats: The authors enumerated roughly 160 TCR beta chains as linked to cytomegalovirus.

PCR amplification relied on 60 Vbeta primers (plus 13 Jbeta primers). The assay was immunoSEQ multiplex PCR, and TCRdb's table has in-frame clones only and misses some. The sample contains approximately 300,000 clones, approximately 85% of which appear only once. Material: PBMCs. The receptor was isolated from a middle-aged woman in good health and CMV-seropositive.

The CDR3 nucleotides read TGTGCCAGCAGTGGAAGGGGGGAGGGTGGCTACACCTTC. This gives the protein CASSGRGEGGYTF. V usage is TRBV27 and J usage is TRBJ1-2; TRBD1 is a possible D gene (6 bases). The CDR3 extends over 13 amino acids. From germline, CDR1 is MNHEY and CDR2 SMNVEV (reference sequence). The V and J ends lost 5 bases and 7 bases respectively, with 14 bases between them.